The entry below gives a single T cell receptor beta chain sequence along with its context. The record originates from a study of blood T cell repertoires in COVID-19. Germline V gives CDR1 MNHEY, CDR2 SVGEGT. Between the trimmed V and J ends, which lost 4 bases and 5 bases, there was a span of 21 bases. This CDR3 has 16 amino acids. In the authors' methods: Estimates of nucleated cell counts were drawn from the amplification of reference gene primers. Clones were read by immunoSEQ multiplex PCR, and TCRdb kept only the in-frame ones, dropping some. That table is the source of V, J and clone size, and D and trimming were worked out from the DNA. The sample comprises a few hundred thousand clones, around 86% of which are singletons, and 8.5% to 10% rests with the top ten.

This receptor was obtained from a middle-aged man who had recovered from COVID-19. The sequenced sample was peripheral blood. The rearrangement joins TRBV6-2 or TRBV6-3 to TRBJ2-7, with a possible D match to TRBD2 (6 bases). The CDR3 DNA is TGTGCCAGCAGTTCCGAGATGAGACTAGTTTACGACGAGCAGTACTTC. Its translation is CASSSEMRLVYDEQYF.